This T cell receptor beta chain is from a study of vaccination effects on CD4 cells after COVID-19. Study-level background: Two-dose vaccination with either BNT162b2 or mRNA-1273 was given to the participants.

General observations from the study: Healthy vaccinees' vaccine-induced clones included only 1 of 255 cross-reacting with common cold coronaviruses.

Sequenced by immunoSEQ multiplex PCR; TCRdb stores in-frame clones only, minus some. Here the sample spans tens of thousands of clones, roughly 70% being singletons. Note on this clone: Its antigen is not known.

Antigen-specific CD4+ T cells were first expanded with viral peptide pools by the ViraFEST assay and only then sequenced. Around day 10 of culture, CD4+ T cells were separated out. No vaccinee had earlier SARS-CoV-2 infection, and nucleocapsid antibodies were negative. A half-medium replacement with IL-2 medium was carried out on days 3 and 7. The TCR was taken from a human donor who received a COVID-19 vaccine. The sample was CD4+ T cells from PBMCs cultured with SARS-CoV-2 spike peptides, taken before COVID-19 vaccination.

CDR3 sequence (DNA): TGTGCCAGCAGCCCCGGACTAGCGGGAGATACGCAGTATTTT. This gives the protein CASSPGLAGDTQYF. V gene TRBV7-9 combines with J gene TRBJ2-3; 11 bases map to TRBD2. Per the germline V gene, CDR1 is SEHNR and CDR2 is FQNEAQ (reference sequence). This CDR3 is built from 14 residues. The V gene end was trimmed by 5 bases and the J gene end by 5 bases; junction bases not matched to a gene: 3. The entire variable domain, with the rest obtained from reference TRBV7-9 and TRBJ2-3, is as follows: DTGVSQNPRHKITKRGQNVTFRCDPISEHNRLYWYRQTLGQGPEFLTYFQNEAQLEKSRLLSDRFSAERPKGSFSTLEIQRTEQGDSAMYLCASSPGLAGDTQYFGPGTRLTVL.